These 5 T cell receptor beta chains share one sample of origin, sequenced in a study of T cell responses to AZD1222 COVID-19 vaccine. Produced via immunoSEQ multiplex PCR; TCRdb's table is partial and in-frame only. The sample shows about 160,000 clones, around 93% of them seen only once. Sample: peripheral blood, taken on day 0 of AZD1222 vaccination. Receptors were obtained from an adult in good health.

The V gene is TRBV2, the J gene TRBJ2-1; 13 nucleotides agree with TRBD2. V lost 6 bases, J lost 7 bases, and 6 bases stayed unmatched. Germline V gene lookup returns CDR1 SNHLY and CDR2 FYNNEI. The CDR3 contains 15 residues. The CDR3 nucleotides read TGTGCCAGCAGCGCGACTAGCGGGAGGAAGAATGAGCAGTTCTTC. Amino acids: CASSATSGRKNEQFF.

The chain employs TRBV7-2 and TRBJ2-5; 8 bases line up with TRBD2. Germline trimming cut 3 bases from V and 5 bases from J; bases unmatched to any gene: 8. The CDR3 runs to 15 residues. In germline, CDR1 is SGHTA, CDR2 FQGNSA. The CDR3 is CASSFVAGFGETQYF. In DNA form, the CDR3 reads TGTGCCAGCAGCTTCGTAGCGGGATTTGGGGAGACCCAGTACTTC.

The V call is TRBV5-1, the J call TRBJ1-1, with unresolved D. Trimming took 2 bases from V and 9 from J, leaving 17 bases between them. CDR1 is SGHRS and CDR2 is YFSETQ in the germline V gene. The CDR3 is 14 amino acids. The CDR3 bases are TGCGCCAGCAGCTTTAGGACGGAGGGTCGGCAAGCTTTCTTT. Amino acids: CASSFRTEGRQAFF.

The chain employs TRBV5-1 and TRBJ2-7; D is perhaps TRBD2 (7 bases). This CDR3 spans 16 amino acids. CDR1 is SGHRS, CDR2 YFSETQ, per germline. V was cut by 4 bases and J by 1 base, with 18 bases left in between. The CDR3 nucleotides read TGCGCCAGCAGCCCCACCGAGGGAGGGGGGTCCTACGAGCAGTACTTC. Translation gives CASSPTEGGGSYEQYF.

The chain combines TRBV11-2 with TRBJ1-3; D is possibly TRBD1 (6 bases). Germline V gene lookup returns CDR1 SGHAT and CDR2 FQNNGV. This CDR3 is 14 amino acids long. V lost 4 bases and J lost 4, with 11 bases in between. The CDR3 is CASSSTGRGNTIYF. The CDR3 DNA reads as TGTGCCAGCAGCTCGACAGGCCGCGGAAACACCATATATTTT. Combining the CDR3 with reference TRBV11-2 and TRBJ1-3 gives the whole variable domain EAGVAQSPRYKIIEKRQSVAFWCNPISGHATLYWYQQILGQGPKLLIQFQNNGVVDDSQLPKDRFSAERLKGVDSTLKIQPAKLEDSAVYLCASSSTGRGNTIYFGEGSWLTVV.